The sequence of this T cell receptor beta chain was determined in a study of cytomegalovirus exposure and HLA in healthy donors. Study-wide results and limits: TCR beta sequences reportedly predicted the HLA-A and HLA-B alleles of most subjects accurately. In vitro data verified three CMV-associated chains as specific for CMV antigens. The number of N-insertions in an Asian-associated ancestry cluster was reportedly below the approximately 700-donor mean in a later analysis.

The trim removed 5 bases at V and 0 bases at J, leaving 9 bases unmatched. The CDR3 is 18 amino acids. Germline V gene lookup returns CDR1 MDHEN and CDR2 SYDVKM. On this clone itself: The target antigen is unknown.

The PCR used 60 Vbeta and 13 Jbeta primers. Study processing details: As a later analysis found, there were 80 million or so unique TCR beta chains, of which roughly 11 million were shared. Sequenced by immunoSEQ multiplex PCR; TCRdb stores in-frame clones only, minus some. V, J and clone size are taken as reported in that table, and D and trimming were inferred from the DNA itself. Among fewer than 250,000 clones, roughly 80% were seen once, and the ten largest hold approximately 2.9%. The sequenced sample was PBMCs. The chain links TRBV28 to TRBJ1-4, with TRBD1 matching over 10 bases. This clonotype was obtained from a young man in good health and CMV-seronegative. The CDR3 region has the DNA TGTGCCAGCAGTCCCGCGGGACAGGGGTATGCAACTAATGAAAAACTGTTTTTT. It codes for CASSPAGQGYATNEKLFF.